Detailed here is one TCR beta chain. Its antigen remains unidentified. Base qualities were left out, and no much larger clone turns up one base away. Libraries were prepared through the immunoSEQ multiplex PCR assay. TCRdb took this table from immuneACCESS and kept in-frame rearrangements with V and J called. Such tables lack part of the clones; where checked against another copy, unresolved V genes explain under half of the gap, and the rest is unexplained. This sample gives about 120,000 clones in total; 75% to 90% of them show up just once. The ten largest clones take up around 1.1% of the sample. CDR1 and CDR2, looked up from the germline V gene (reference sequence), are LNHDA and SQIVND. Clipping removes 5 bases from V and 9 bases from J, with 15 as the unmatched junction base count. From cysteine to phenylalanine, the CDR3 is 18 amino acids long. Of the read, only the CDR3 DNA is kept; its 54 bases are in frame from base 1.

The record originates from a study of control samples from healthy donors and cancer patients (TCRdb year 2020). Sequenced material: PBMCs. The rearrangement combines TRBV19 with TRBJ2-4; 14 junctional bases match TRBD2. The source of this sequence is a woman aged 45-60 years with colorectal cancer. Read as DNA, the sequence is TGTGCCAGTAGTGTCCAGCCCCTGAGACTAGCGGGAGGGGGCATTCAGTACTTC. This gives the protein CASSVQPLRLAGGGIQYF.